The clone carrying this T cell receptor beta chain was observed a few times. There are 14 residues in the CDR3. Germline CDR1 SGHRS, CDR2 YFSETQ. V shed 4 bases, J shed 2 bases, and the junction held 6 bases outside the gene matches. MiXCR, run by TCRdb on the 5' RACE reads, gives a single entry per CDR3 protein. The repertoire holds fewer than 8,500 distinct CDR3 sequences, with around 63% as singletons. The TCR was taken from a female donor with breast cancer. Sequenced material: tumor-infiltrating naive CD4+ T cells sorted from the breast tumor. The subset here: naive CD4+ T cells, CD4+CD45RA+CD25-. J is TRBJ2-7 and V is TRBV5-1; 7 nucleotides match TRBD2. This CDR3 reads CASSPAGYTYEQYF. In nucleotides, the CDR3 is TGCGCCAGCAGCCCAGCGGGGTACACCTACGAGCAGTACTTC.